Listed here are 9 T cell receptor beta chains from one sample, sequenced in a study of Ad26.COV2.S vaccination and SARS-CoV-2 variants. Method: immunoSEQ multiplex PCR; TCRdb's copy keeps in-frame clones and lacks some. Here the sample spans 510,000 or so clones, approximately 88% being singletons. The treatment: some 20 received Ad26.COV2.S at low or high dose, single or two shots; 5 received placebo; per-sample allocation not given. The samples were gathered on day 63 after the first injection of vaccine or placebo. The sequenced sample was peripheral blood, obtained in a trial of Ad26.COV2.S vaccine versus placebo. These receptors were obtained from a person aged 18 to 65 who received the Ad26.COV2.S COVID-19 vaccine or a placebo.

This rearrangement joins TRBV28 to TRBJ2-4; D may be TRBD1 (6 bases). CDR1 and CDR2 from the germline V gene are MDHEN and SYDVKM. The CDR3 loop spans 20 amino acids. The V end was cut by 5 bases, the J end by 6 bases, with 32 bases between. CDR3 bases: TGTGCCAGCAGTGCCCCCCCCCGGTTCCTGGGAACAGGGCCGGTAAACATTCAGTACTTC. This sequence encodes CASSAPPRFLGTGPVNIQYF.

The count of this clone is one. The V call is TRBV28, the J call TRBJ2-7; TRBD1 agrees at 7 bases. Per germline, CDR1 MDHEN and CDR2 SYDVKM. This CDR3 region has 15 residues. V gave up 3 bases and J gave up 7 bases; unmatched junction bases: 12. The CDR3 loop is CASSFPDRVRKEQYF. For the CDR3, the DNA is TGTGCCAGCAGTTTTCCCGACAGGGTCCGGAAAGAGCAGTACTTC.

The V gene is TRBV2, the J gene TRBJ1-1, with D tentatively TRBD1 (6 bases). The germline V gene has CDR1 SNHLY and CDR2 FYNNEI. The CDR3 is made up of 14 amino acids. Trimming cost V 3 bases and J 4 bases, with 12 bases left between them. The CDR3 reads CASSEAGAATEAFF. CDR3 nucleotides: TGTGCCAGCAGTGAGGCGGGGGCGGCCACTGAAGCTTTCTTT.

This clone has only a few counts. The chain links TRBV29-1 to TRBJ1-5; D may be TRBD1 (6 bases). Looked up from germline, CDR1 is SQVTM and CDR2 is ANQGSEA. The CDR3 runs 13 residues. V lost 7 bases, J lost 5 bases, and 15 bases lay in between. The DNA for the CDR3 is TGCAGCGGAGCGCAGGGGAGGGATCAGCCCCAGCATTTT. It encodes CSGAQGRDQPQHF. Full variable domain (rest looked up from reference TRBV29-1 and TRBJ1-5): SAVISQKPSRDICQRGTSLTIQCQVDSQVTMMFWYRQQPGQSLTLIATANQGSEATYESGFVIDKFPISRPNLTFSTLTVSNMSPEDSSIYLCSGAQGRDQPQHFGDGTRLSIL.

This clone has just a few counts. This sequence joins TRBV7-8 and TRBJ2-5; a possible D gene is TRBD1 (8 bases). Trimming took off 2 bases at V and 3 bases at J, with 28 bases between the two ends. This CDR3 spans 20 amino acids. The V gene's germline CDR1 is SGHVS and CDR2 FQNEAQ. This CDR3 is CASSLRLRGQGLAVEETQYF. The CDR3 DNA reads TGTGCCAGCAGCTTAAGGCTCAGGGGGCAGGGGCTAGCGGTTGAAGAGACCCAGTACTTC.

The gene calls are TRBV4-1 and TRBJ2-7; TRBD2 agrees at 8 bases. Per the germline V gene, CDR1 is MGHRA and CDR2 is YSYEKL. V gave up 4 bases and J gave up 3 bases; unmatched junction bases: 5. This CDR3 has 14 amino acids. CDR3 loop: CASSPREGVYEQYF. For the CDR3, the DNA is TGCGCCAGCAGCCCCCGGGAGGGCGTCTACGAGCAGTACTTC.

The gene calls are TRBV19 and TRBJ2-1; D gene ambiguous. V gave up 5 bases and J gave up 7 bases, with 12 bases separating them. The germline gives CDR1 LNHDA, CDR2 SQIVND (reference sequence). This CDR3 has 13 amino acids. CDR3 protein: CASSPTWYNEQFF. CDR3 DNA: TGTGCCAGTAGTCCCACTTGGTATAATGAGCAGTTCTTC.

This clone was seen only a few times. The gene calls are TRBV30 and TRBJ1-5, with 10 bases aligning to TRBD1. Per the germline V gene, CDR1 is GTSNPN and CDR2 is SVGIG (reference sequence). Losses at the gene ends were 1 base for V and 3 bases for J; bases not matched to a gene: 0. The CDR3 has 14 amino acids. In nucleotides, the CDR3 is TGTGCCTGGAGTGGACAGGGGGCCAATCAGCCCCAGCATTTT. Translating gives CAWSGQGANQPQHF.

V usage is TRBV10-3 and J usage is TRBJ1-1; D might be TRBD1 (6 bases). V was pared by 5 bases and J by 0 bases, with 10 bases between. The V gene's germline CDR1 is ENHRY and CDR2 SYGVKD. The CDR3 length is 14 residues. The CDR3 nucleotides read TGTGCCATCAGTAGGACAGAAATGAACACTGAAGCTTTCTTT. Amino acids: CAISRTEMNTEAFF.